The 6 T cell receptor beta chains in this list originate from one sample, sequenced in a study of blood T cell repertoires in COVID-19. Generated by immunoSEQ multiplex PCR, the TCRdb table keeps only in-frame clones and is missing some. The repertoire includes approximately 330,000 clones, 85% to 90% of them detected once, and under 1.1% sits in the top ten. The material sequenced was peripheral blood. The origin of the receptors is a woman in her forties with COVID-19, enrolled during active disease.

For the CDR3, the DNA is TGTGCCAGTACTGTCGACAGGTTATATGGCTACACCTTC. Residues: CASTVDRLYGYTF. V is TRBV28 and J is TRBJ1-2, with D possibly being TRBD1 (6 bases). CDR3 length equals 13 residues. Between the trimmed V and J ends, which lost 9 bases and 5 bases, there was a span of 16 bases. Germline V CDR1 and CDR2: MDHEN, SYDVKM.

The rearrangement uses TRBV7-2 and TRBJ2-1; 15 bases line up with TRBD2. The V and J ends lost 2 bases and 10 bases, in that order; junction bases with no gene match: 6. From germline, CDR1 is SGHTA and CDR2 FQGNSA. CDR3 length equals 16 residues. CDR3: CASSLIGLAGGGEQFF. Here the CDR3 DNA reads TGTGCCAGCAGCTTAATCGGACTAGCGGGAGGGGGGGAGCAGTTCTTC.

The rearrangement uses TRBV7-2 and TRBJ2-5; 9 bases line up with TRBD2. The CDR3 length is 14 residues. The V gene end was trimmed by 5 bases and the J gene end by 4 bases; junction bases not matched to a gene: 5. CDR1 SGHTA and CDR2 FQGNSA come from the germline V gene. The CDR3 DNA reads as TGTGCCAGCAGCACAAGGCGGGAGGGAGAGACCCAGTACTTC. Its translation is CASSTRREGETQYF.

This chain links TRBV28 with TRBJ1-5, with D perhaps TRBD1 (6 bases). V dropped 5 bases and J dropped 1 base, with 15 bases sitting between them. Germline V gene sequence: CDR1 MDHEN, CDR2 SYDVKM. This CDR3 comprises 16 residues. The CDR3 DNA is TGTGCCAGCAGTATCAAGGGGGAATTGAGCAATCAGCCCCAGCATTTT. This codes for CASSIKGELSNQPQHF.

The V gene is TRBV14, the J gene TRBJ1-1, with D unclear. This CDR3 is 16 amino acids long. V was trimmed by 0 bases and J by 3 bases, leaving 14 bases between them. Germline loops: CDR1 SGHDN, CDR2 FVKESK. CDR3 residues: CASSQEGEGTDTEAFF. The DNA for the CDR3 is TGTGCCAGCAGCCAAGAAGGCGAGGGTACGGACACTGAAGCTTTCTTT.

This chain links TRBV5-5 with TRBJ1-1; maybe TRBD1 (5 bases). Trimming took off 0 bases at V and 10 bases at J, with 22 bases between the two ends. The length of the CDR3 is 16 residues. CDR1 and CDR2 (germline): SGHKS, YYEKEE (reference sequence). The CDR3 coding sequence is TGTGCCAGCAGCTTGGGGTCCAGGGTCGGCAGCGGGGCAGCTTTCTTT. Its protein product is CASSLGSRVGSGAAFF.